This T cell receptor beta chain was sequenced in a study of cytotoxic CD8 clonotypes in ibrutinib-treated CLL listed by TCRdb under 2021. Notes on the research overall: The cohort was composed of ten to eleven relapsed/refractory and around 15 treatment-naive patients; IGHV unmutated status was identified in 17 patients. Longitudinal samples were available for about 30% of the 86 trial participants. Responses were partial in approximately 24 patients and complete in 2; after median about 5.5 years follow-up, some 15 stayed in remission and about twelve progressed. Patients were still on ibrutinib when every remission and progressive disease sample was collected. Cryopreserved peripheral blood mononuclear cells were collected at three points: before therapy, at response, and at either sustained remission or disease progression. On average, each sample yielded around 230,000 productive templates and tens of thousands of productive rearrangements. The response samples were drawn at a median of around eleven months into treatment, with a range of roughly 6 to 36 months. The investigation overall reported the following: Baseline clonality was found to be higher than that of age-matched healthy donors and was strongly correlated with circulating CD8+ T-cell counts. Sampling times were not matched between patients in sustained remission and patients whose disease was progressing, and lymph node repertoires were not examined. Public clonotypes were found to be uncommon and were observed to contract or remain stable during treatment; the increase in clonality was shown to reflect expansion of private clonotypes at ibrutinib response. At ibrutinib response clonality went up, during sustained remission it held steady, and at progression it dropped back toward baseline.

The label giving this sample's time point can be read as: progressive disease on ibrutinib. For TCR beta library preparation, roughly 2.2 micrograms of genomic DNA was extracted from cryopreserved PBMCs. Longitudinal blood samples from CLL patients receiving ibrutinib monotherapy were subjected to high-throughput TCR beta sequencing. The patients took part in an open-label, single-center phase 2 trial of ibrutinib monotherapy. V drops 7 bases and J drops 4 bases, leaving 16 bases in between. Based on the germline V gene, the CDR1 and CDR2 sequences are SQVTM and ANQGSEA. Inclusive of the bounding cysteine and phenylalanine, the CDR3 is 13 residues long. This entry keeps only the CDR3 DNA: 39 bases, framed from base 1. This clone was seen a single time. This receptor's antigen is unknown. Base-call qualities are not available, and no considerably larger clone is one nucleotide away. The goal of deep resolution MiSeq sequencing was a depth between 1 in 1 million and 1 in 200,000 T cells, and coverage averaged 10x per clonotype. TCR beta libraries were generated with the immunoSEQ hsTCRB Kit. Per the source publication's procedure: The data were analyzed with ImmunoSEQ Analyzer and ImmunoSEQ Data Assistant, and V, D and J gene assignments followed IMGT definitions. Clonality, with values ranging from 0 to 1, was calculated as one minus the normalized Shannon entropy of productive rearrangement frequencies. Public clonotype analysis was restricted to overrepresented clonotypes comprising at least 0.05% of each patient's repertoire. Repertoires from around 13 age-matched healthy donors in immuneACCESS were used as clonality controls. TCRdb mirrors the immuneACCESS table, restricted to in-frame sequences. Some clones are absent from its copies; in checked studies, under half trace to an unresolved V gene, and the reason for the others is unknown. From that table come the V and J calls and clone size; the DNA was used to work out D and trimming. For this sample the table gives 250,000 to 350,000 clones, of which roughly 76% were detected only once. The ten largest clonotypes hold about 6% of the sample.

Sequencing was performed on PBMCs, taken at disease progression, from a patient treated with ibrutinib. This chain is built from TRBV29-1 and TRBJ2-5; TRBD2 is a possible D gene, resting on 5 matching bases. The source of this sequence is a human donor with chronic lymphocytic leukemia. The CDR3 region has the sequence CSGALGAVETQYF. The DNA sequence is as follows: TGCAGCGGGGCTCTGGGAGCGGTAGAGACCCAGTACTTC.